These 23 T cell receptor beta chains were all obtained from the same sample, sequenced in a study of long-term antiretroviral therapy in people with HIV. Version v3.0 of the immunoSEQ assay was performed at survey level. The protocol was immunoSEQ multiplex PCR, while the TCRdb copy is restricted to in-frame clones and leaves out a portion. This sample has tens of thousands of clones; about nine tenths occur once, and the top ten carry around 4.4%. Sequences were derived from unsorted PBMCs, sampled 5.2 years after starting antiretroviral therapy. These receptors were taken from a woman in her thirties or forties with HIV.

This sequence joins TRBV6-6 and TRBJ1-1; the D is unclear. V dropped 4 bases and J dropped 0 bases, with 3 bases sitting between them. CDR1 is MNHNY and CDR2 is SVGAGI in the germline V gene (reference sequence). This CDR3 is built from 12 residues. DNA of the CDR3: TGTGCCAGCAGTTCAATGAACACTGAAGCTTTCTTT. Its translation is CASSSMNTEAFF.

The chain couples TRBV11-3 to TRBJ2-6; maybe TRBD2 (6 bases). Germline V lookup: CDR1 SGHNT, CDR2 YENEEA. Trimming removed 5 bases from V and 1 base from J, with 9 bases in between. The CDR3 spans 15 residues. The CDR3 spells CASSLGGSGANVLTF. The CDR3, as DNA: TGTGCCAGCAGCCTGGGGGGTTCTGGGGCCAACGTCCTGACTTTC.

J is TRBJ2-7 and V is TRBV10-3; a possible D gene is TRBD2 (5 bases). CDR3 length: 13 residues. Germline V gene sequence: CDR1 ENHRY, CDR2 SYGVKD. The V gene lost 3 bases and the J gene lost 3 bases, with 9 bases spanning the gap. CDR3 bases: TGTGCCATCAGTGATCAGACTATCTACGAGCAGTACTTC. Protein sequence: CAISDQTIYEQYF.

The gene calls are TRBV4-3 and TRBJ1-1; no clear D gene. The CDR3 loop spans 14 amino acids. The V end was cut by 3 bases, the J end by 1 base, with 9 bases between. The germline V gene encodes CDR1 LGHNA and CDR2 YSLEER. CDR3 nucleotides: TGCGCCAGCAGCCAGGTGCATTCGAACACTGAAGCTTTCTTT. It is translated as CASSQVHSNTEAFF.

This chain's CDR3 is CASSQFGLGGTDTEAFF. In nucleotides, the CDR3 is TGTGCCAGCAGCCAATTCGGGCTAGGGGGAACGGACACTGAAGCTTTCTTT. The chain recombines TRBV4-2 with TRBJ1-1, with D possibly matching TRBD1 (6 bases). Per the germline V gene, CDR1 is LGHNA and CDR2 is YNFKEQ. This CDR3 comprises 17 residues. The ends were cut back, 2 bases at V and 3 bases at J, with 19 bases in the middle.

This clone has more than one count but fewer than ten. This chain uses TRBV11-2 with TRBJ2-7; no reliable D call. Germline V gene data show CDR1 as SGHAT and CDR2 as FQNNGV. V shed 2 bases and J shed 4 bases, with 12 bases lying between them. This CDR3 comprises 14 residues. This chain's CDR3 is CASSLSTYIYEQYF. The CDR3 nucleotides read TGTGCCAGCAGCTTAAGCACTTATATTTACGAGCAGTACTTC.

The rearrangement joins TRBV19 to TRBJ2-1; TRBD1 aligns across 7 bases. CDR1 and CDR2 from the germline V gene are LNHDA and SQIVND (reference sequence). This CDR3 comprises 15 residues. Trimming cost V 5 bases and J 3 bases; bases outside gene matches: 7. The CDR3 region is CASSAQGGSYNEQFF. The DNA of the CDR3 is TGTGCCAGTAGTGCCCAAGGGGGCAGCTACAATGAGCAGTTCTTC.

The chain carries TRBV7-2 and TRBJ1-1, with 8 bases that match TRBD1. The V gene's germline CDR1 is SGHTA and CDR2 FQGNSA. V shed 5 bases and J 11 bases; nucleotides not matched to a gene: 16. The CDR3 runs to 15 residues. The CDR3 region has the DNA TGTGCCAGCAGCCTCCTGGTAGGACAGGGAGTCTCTGCTTTCTTT. Encoded protein: CASSLLVGQGVSAFF. Supplemented by reference TRBV7-2 and TRBJ1-1, the full variable domain reads GAGVSQSPSNKVTEKGKDVELRCDPISGHTALYWYRQSLGQGLEFLIYFQGNSAPDKSGLPSDRFSAERTGGSVSTLTIQRTQQEDSAVYLCASSLLVGQGVSAFFGQGTRLTVV.

The chain recombines TRBV18 with TRBJ2-5; 7 bases fit TRBD2. The germline V gene encodes CDR1 KGHSH and CDR2 LQKENI. The V segment lost 5 bases and the J segment 5 bases; nucleotides outside the gene matches: 20. CDR3 length: 18 amino acids. The CDR3 spells CASSTPLGRGVNEETQYF. CDR3 nucleotide sequence: TGTGCCAGCTCAACTCCCTTAGGACGGGGGGTTAATGAGGAGACCCAGTACTTC.

The J gene is TRBJ1-2, the V gene TRBV11-3, with D perhaps TRBD1 (5 bases). The CDR3 consists of 14 residues. The V gene's germline CDR1 is SGHNT and CDR2 YENEEA. V was shortened by 3 bases and J by 3 bases, with 11 bases between the two germline ends. CDR3 bases: TGTGCCAGCAGCTTGCTTTCGACAGACTATGGCTACACCTTC. This codes for CASSLLSTDYGYTF.

The chain is built from TRBV6-6 and TRBJ2-7; D might be TRBD1 (7 bases). The CDR3 is 15 amino acids. Looked up from germline, CDR1 is MNHNY and CDR2 is SVGAGI (reference sequence). V lost 6 bases, J lost 1 base, and 16 bases lay in between. Written as DNA, the CDR3 is TGTGCCAGCAGGCGGGACAGCACTCGTTCCTACGAGCAGTACTTC. Amino acid sequence: CASRRDSTRSYEQYF.

The chain has TRBV27 and TRBJ2-7; D is uncertain. The CDR3 consists of 12 residues. The V end lost 2 bases, the J end lost 6 bases, and 8 bases lay between the germline ends. Germline CDR1 MNHEY, CDR2 SMNVEV (reference sequence). The CDR3 reads CASSLRAGEQYF. The DNA of the CDR3 is TGTGCCAGCAGTTTAAGGGCTGGCGAGCAGTACTTC.

The chain carries TRBV6-6 and TRBJ2-1; TRBD2 aligns across 13 bases. Germline-derived CDR1 and CDR2 are MNHNY and SVGAGI (reference sequence). This CDR3 has 16 amino acids. Germline trimming cut 6 bases from V and 7 bases from J; bases unmatched to any gene: 9. The CDR3 bases are TGTGCCAGCAGCCAACTAGCGGGAGGGCCTCGGAATGAGCAGTTCTTC. As protein: CASSQLAGGPRNEQFF.

The chain recombines TRBV5-6 with TRBJ2-7; D gene uncertain. The CDR3 is 14 amino acids. CDR1 SGHDT and CDR2 YYEEEE come from the germline V gene. V shed 2 bases and J shed 1 base, with 10 bases lying between them. CDR3 in DNA: TGTGCCAGCAGCTTCGGCTCTCCATCCTACGAGCAGTACTTC. Residues: CASSFGSPSYEQYF.

The chain employs TRBV9 and TRBJ1-4, with a tentative D call TRBD1 (5 bases). Germline CDR1 SGDLS, CDR2 YYNGEE. The CDR3 runs 16 residues. Trimming took 4 bases from V and 6 from J, leaving 19 bases between them. As DNA, the CDR3 is TGTGCCAGCAGCCTCGAGGGGAGTGGTGGGCATGAAAAACTGTTTTTT. This gives the protein CASSLEGSGGHEKLFF.

In DNA, the CDR3 is TGTGCCAGCGCCTTTTGGCAGTCGCGCCAGCCCCAGCATTTT. Protein: CASAFWQSRQPQHF. The chain recombines TRBV19 with TRBJ1-5, with no clear D. The V and J ends lost 9 bases and 7 bases respectively, with 19 bases between them. Germline assignment: CDR1 LNHDA and CDR2 SQIVND (reference sequence). CDR3 length: 14 amino acids.

For the CDR3, the DNA is TGTGCCAGCAGTCTCAGGGCGGGCATTCAGTACTTC. The encoded protein is CASSLRAGIQYF. The chain carries TRBV6-5 and TRBJ2-4, with D perhaps TRBD1 or TRBD2 (5 bases each). CDR3 length: 12 amino acids. Trimming took off 5 bases at V and 9 bases at J, with 11 bases between the two ends. Germline values: CDR1 MNHEY, CDR2 SVGAGI.

V is TRBV2 and J is TRBJ1-5; D is undetermined. V lost 4 bases, J lost 0 bases, and 10 bases lay in between. The germline gives CDR1 SNHLY, CDR2 FYNNEI. The CDR3 consists of 15 residues. The CDR3 nucleotides read TGTGCCAGCAGTGCCGGATTGTATAGCAATCAGCCCCAGCATTTT. This translates into CASSAGLYSNQPQHF.

The chain is built from TRBV2 and TRBJ1-1; 8 nucleotides align to TRBD1. Germline CDR1 reads SNHLY; CDR2 reads FYNNEI. V dropped 9 bases and J dropped 6; count of bases not matched to a gene: 6. This CDR3 has 12 residues. The CDR3 here is CARRQGMAEAFF. The CDR3, as DNA: TGTGCCAGGAGACAGGGGATGGCTGAAGCTTTCTTT.

The chain uses TRBV27 and TRBJ2-2, with D possibly matching TRBD2 (6 bases). The CDR3 length is 17 residues. Germline V gene sequence: CDR1 MNHEY, CDR2 SMNVEV (reference sequence). V lost 3 bases and J lost 6, with 20 bases in between. For the CDR3, the DNA is TGTGCCAGCAGTTTGCGTACGGGAGATCGGTCCTCCGGGGAGCTGTTTTTT. This sequence encodes CASSLRTGDRSSGELFF.

In its sample, this clone was seen a few times. The chain links TRBV6-6 to TRBJ2-1; 9 bases align to TRBD2. V gave up 7 bases and J gave up 4 bases; unmatched junction bases: 2. The germline V gene encodes CDR1 MNHNY and CDR2 SVGAGI (reference sequence). This CDR3 has 13 amino acids. The CDR3 spells CASKREEYNEQFF. For the CDR3, the DNA is TGTGCCAGCAAGCGGGAGGAGTACAATGAGCAGTTCTTC.

V and J are TRBV5-4 and TRBJ1-1; D remains unclear. The CDR3 has 13 amino acids. V was trimmed by 0 bases and J by 0 bases, leaving 3 bases between them. CDR1 is SGHNT and CDR2 is YYREEE in the germline V gene (reference sequence). The CDR3 sequence: CASSLDVNTEAFF. In DNA, the CDR3 is TGTGCCAGCAGCTTGGATGTGAACACTGAAGCTTTCTTT.

The rearrangement joins TRBV29-1 to TRBJ1-4; 10 nucleotides agree with TRBD1. V was clipped by 7 bases and J by 7 bases; unmatched bases: 12. The CDR3 loop spans 15 amino acids. Germline V gene sequence: CDR1 SQVTM, CDR2 ANQGSEA. The CDR3 nucleotides read TGCAGCGCCGGGGACAGGGGAGAATATGGTGAAAAACTGTTTTTT. Residues: CSAGDRGEYGEKLFF.